The clone carrying this T cell receptor (beta chain) was recorded at least ten times. The use of genomic DNA as template underpinned the TCR beta VDJ and CDR3 profiling. TCRdb used MiXCR to reprocess the reads, holding one entry per CDR3 protein. Of more than 150,000 distinct CDR3 sequences in the sample, around half are singletons; the top ten hold around 1.8%. The data were obtained in a study of CD8+CD57+ T cells in acquired aplastic anemia. Looking at the study overall: The mean DNA yield obtained from sorted CD4+ and CD8+ cells came to roughly 3 ug.

Those patients picked for sequencing had displayed CD8+CD57+ cell expansion on flow cytometry. This CDR3 has 13 amino acids. Germline V gives CDR1 DFQATT, CDR2 SNEGSKA (reference sequence). The V end was cut by 2 bases, the J end by 11 bases, with 16 bases between. The chain couples TRBV20-1 to TRBJ2-1; either TRBD1 or TRBD2 may fit D (6 bases each). The origin of this receptor is a human donor with aplastic anemia. Sequences were obtained from sorted CD4+, CD8+, or CD8+CD57+ T cells (not recorded which) from PBMCs. This chain's CDR3 is CSARSGATIQQFF. Here the CDR3 DNA reads TGCAGTGCTAGATCGGGGGCGACGATTCAGCAGTTCTTC.